One and the same sample provided the 25 T cell receptor beta chains below, sequenced in a study of response to subunit inactivated influenza vaccine. TCRdb itself ran the RT-PCR reads through MiXCR, one entry per CDR3 protein. The sample holds around 480,000 distinct CDR3 sequences, roughly 11% seen once. The sequencing used PBMCs from blood, collected 40 to 50 days after vaccination. These TCRs come from a man over 45 who received an inactivated influenza vaccine.

The genes are TRBV15 and TRBJ2-2; 7 bases map to TRBD1. Looked up from germline, CDR1 is LNHNV and CDR2 is YYDKDF (reference sequence). The CDR3 runs 14 residues. With 4 bases clipped from V and 7 bases from J, the junction kept 6 bases outside the gene matches. CDR3 nucleotide sequence: TGTGCCACCAGCATAGACAGGGCGGACGGGGAGCTGTTTTTT. This translates into CATSIDRADGELFF.

On this clonotype itself: An end of the junction differs from the germline gene, which may be a read error. This chain joins TRBV20-1 and TRBJ2-2, with 11 bases identical to TRBD2. This CDR3 has 17 residues. Per germline, CDR1 DFQATT and CDR2 SNEGSKA (reference sequence). CDR3 protein: CCARDWASGRPTGELFF. CDR3 sequence (DNA): TGCTGTGCTAGAGATTGGGCTAGCGGGAGGCCCACCGGGGAGCTGTTTTTT.

This chain uses TRBV5-1 with TRBJ2-7; D unclear. Trimming pared 0 bases from V and 5 bases from J, leaving 6 bases between. From germline, CDR1 is SGHRS and CDR2 YFSETQ. The CDR3 runs 12 residues. The CDR3 coding sequence is TGCGCCAGCAGCTTGGGGCCCCACGAGCAGTACTTC. Its translation: CASSLGPHEQYF.

This clonotype was detected only a few times. The rearrangement joins TRBV11-2 to TRBJ2-1; 10 nucleotides line up with TRBD2. Germline V gene lookup returns CDR1 SGHAT and CDR2 FQNNGV. V shed 0 bases and J 8 bases; nucleotides not matched to a gene: 10. CDR3 size: 17 residues. CDR3 sequence: CASSLDVLAGFNDEQFF. DNA for the CDR3: TGTGCCAGCAGCTTAGATGTACTAGCGGGATTCAATGATGAGCAGTTCTTC. Based on the CDR3 plus reference TRBV11-2 and TRBJ2-1, the full variable domain is EAGVAQSPRYKIIEKRQSVAFWCNPISGHATLYWYQQILGQGPKLLIQFQNNGVVDDSQLPKDRFSAERLKGVDSTLKIQPAKLEDSAVYLCASSLDVLAGFNDEQFFGPGTRLTVL.

The rearrangement links TRBV7-2 to TRBJ2-2; 12 bases are shared with TRBD1. The CDR3 runs 16 residues. The ends lost 1 base at V and 7 bases at J; junction bases unmatched: 4. Germline values: CDR1 SGHTA, CDR2 FQGNSA. CDR3 DNA: TGTGCCAGCAGCTTAGTGGGACAGGGGGCCTTCGGGGAGCTGTTTTTT. Translated: CASSLVGQGAFGELFF.

This clonotype was found many times. The chain uses TRBV20-1 and TRBJ1-5; D gene ambiguous. There are 13 residues in the CDR3. Germline V gene sequence: CDR1 DFQATT, CDR2 SNEGSKA (reference sequence). The V end lost 3 bases, the J end lost 10 bases, and 16 bases lay between the germline ends. DNA for the CDR3: TGCAGTGCTAGCCCCCCCGGTGTCCAACCCCAGCATTTT. Residues: CSASPPGVQPQHF.

Ten or more counts support this clonotype. The CDR3 sequence: CAISVWDTVTHNEQFF. CDR3 DNA: TGTGCCATCAGCGTATGGGATACAGTGACTCACAATGAGCAGTTCTTC. V and J are TRBV10-3 and TRBJ2-1; no firm D call. The CDR3 covers 16 residues. Germline V gene data show CDR1 as ENHRY and CDR2 as SYGVKD. V was shortened by 6 bases and J by 5 bases, with 20 bases between the two germline ends.

As to this clonotype: With a far larger clone one base away, a read error is the likely cause. The chain is built from TRBV7-8 and TRBJ2-7; D unclear. Germline loops: CDR1 SGHVS, CDR2 FQNEAQ. CDR3 length: 12 amino acids. CDR3 sequence (DNA): TGTGCCAGCAGCCCCAGCTCCTACGAGCACTACTTC. Its translation is CASSPSSYEHYF.

This clonotype was counted a few times. The genes are TRBV7-2 and TRBJ1-1; TRBD1 matches at 9 bases. The germline V gene encodes CDR1 SGHTA and CDR2 FQGNSA. With 7 bases clipped from V and 6 bases from J, the junction kept 9 bases outside the gene matches. The CDR3 has 14 residues. The CDR3 coding sequence is TGTGCCAGCACCCCAGACAGGGGGAGGGCTGAAGCTTTCTTT. Protein sequence: CASTPDRGRAEAFF.

The sample holds many counts of this clonotype. This chain joins TRBV10-1 and TRBJ2-5; D ambiguous. The CDR3 is 14 residues long. CDR1 WNHNN and CDR2 SYGVQD come from the germline V gene (reference sequence). Trimming removed 0 bases from V and 1 base from J, with 6 bases in between. The DNA for the CDR3 is TGCGCCAGCAGTGAGTCGTCCGCCCAAGAGACCCAGTACTTC. Its translation is CASSESSAQETQYF.

The gene calls are TRBV4-3 and TRBJ1-4; TRBD1 might be the D (5 bases). Per the germline V gene, CDR1 is LGHNA and CDR2 is YSLEER. The CDR3 runs to 15 residues. V was pared by 4 bases and J by 2 bases, with 11 bases between. The CDR3 DNA follows: TGCGCCAGCAGCCGATCGAGGGGTACTAATGAAAAACTGTTTTTT. Its protein is CASSRSRGTNEKLFF.

This clonotype was seen more than once but under ten times. V gene TRBV6-1 combines with J gene TRBJ1-1; the D is unclear. The CDR3 covers 16 residues. The V end lost 0 bases, the J end lost 1 base, and 12 bases lay between the germline ends. CDR1 and CDR2 from the germline V gene are MNHNS and SASEGT. CDR3 residues: CASSEAHRRRNTEAFF. DNA of the CDR3: TGTGCCAGCAGTGAAGCGCACCGACGTCGGAACACTGAAGCTTTCTTT.

The chain couples TRBV20-1 to TRBJ2-4, with D perhaps matching TRBD2 (5 bases). The germline V and J ends were trimmed by 6 bases and 7 bases, with 19 bases remaining between them. The CDR3 has 14 residues. CDR1 is DFQATT, CDR2 SNEGSKA, per germline (reference sequence). The CDR3 spells CSANLLSSGNIQYF. The CDR3 DNA sequence: TGCAGTGCAAATCTGCTGAGCTCGGGGAACATTCAGTACTTC.

The rearrangement links TRBV14 to TRBJ2-7, with 12 positions matching TRBD1. The CDR3 sequence is 14 residues long. In germline, CDR1 is SGHDN, CDR2 FVKESK. Trimming removed 7 bases from V and 6 bases from J; junction bases left unmatched: 7. DNA for the CDR3: TGTGCCAGCAACGACGGGACAGGGGGCACCGAGCAGTACTTC. Translated: CASNDGTGGTEQYF.

The rearrangement joins TRBV15 to TRBJ2-1, with D unresolved. The CDR3 has 15 amino acids. V was shortened by 3 bases and J by 2 bases, with 11 bases between the two germline ends. Germline-derived CDR1 and CDR2 are LNHNV and YYDKDF (reference sequence). The DNA for the CDR3 is TGTGCCACCAGCAGTTCCGGGTCCCCCTACAATGAGCAGTTCTTC. This translates into CATSSSGSPYNEQFF.

V usage is TRBV27 and J usage is TRBJ1-1, with a tentative D call TRBD1 (6 bases). V lost 0 bases to trimming and J lost 5 bases, with 13 bases between them. The V gene's germline CDR1 is MNHEY and CDR2 SMNVEV (reference sequence). This CDR3 is 15 amino acids long. Here the CDR3 DNA reads TGTGCCAGCAGTTTATCAAGGCAGGGGTATACTGAAGCTTTCTTT. Protein sequence: CASSLSRQGYTEAFF.

At least ten counts were recorded for this clonotype. The gene calls are TRBV12-3 or TRBV12-4 and TRBJ1-4; D remains ambiguous. Trimming left V 4 bases short and J 4 bases short, with 22 bases between. This CDR3 is 18 amino acids long. The CDR3 DNA reads TGTGCCAGCAGTTCCGCCGACGGCCCCCTTCCTTTTAATGAAAAACTGTTTTTT. It encodes CASSSADGPLPFNEKLFF.

V is TRBV4-3 and J is TRBJ1-1; TRBD1 might be the D (5 bases). This CDR3 has 13 amino acids. V lost 6 bases to trimming and J lost 4 bases, with 12 bases between them. Germline CDR1 and CDR2: LGHNA and YSLEER. CDR3 loop: CASSRGGSTEAFF. In DNA form, the CDR3 reads TGCGCCAGCAGTCGGGGGGGGAGCACTGAAGCTTTCTTT.

The chain has TRBV4-3 and TRBJ2-1; the match to TRBD2 covers 8 bases. This CDR3 comprises 16 residues. V dropped 0 bases and J dropped 4; count of bases not matched to a gene: 5. The V gene's germline CDR1 is LGHNA and CDR2 YSLEER. The CDR3 nucleotides are TGCGCCAGCAGCCAAGATCTTCGGGGGGGATACAATGAGCAGTTCTTC. Translated, it gives CASSQDLRGGYNEQFF.

This clonotype has a handful of counts. V and J are TRBV5-1 and TRBJ2-5; 12 nucleotides align to TRBD2. CDR1 and CDR2 from the germline V gene are SGHRS and YFSETQ. V lost 1 base to trimming and J lost 5 bases; unmatched junction nucleotides: 6. The CDR3 has 16 amino acids. The chain's CDR3 is CASSLLTSGGGETQYF. CDR3 bases: TGCGCCAGCAGCTTGTTGACTAGCGGGGGAGGGGAGACCCAGTACTTC.

The chain links TRBV20-1 to TRBJ2-5, with 10 bases aligning to TRBD1. Germline assignment: CDR1 DFQATT and CDR2 SNEGSKA (reference sequence). The V gene end was trimmed by 2 bases and the J gene end by 2 bases; junction bases not matched to a gene: 5. CDR3 length: 15 residues. The CDR3 loop is CSARPWDRGQETQYF. The CDR3 DNA reads as TGCAGTGCTAGACCGTGGGACAGGGGTCAAGAGACCCAGTACTTC.

This clonotype was counted ten times or more. J is TRBJ2-5 and V is TRBV5-1; no clear D gene. Trimming removed 4 bases from V and 4 bases from J, with 11 bases in between. The CDR3 contains 13 residues. Germline V CDR1 and CDR2: SGHRS, YFSETQ. The CDR3 DNA reads TGCGCCAGCAGCCGCGCTCGGGCAGAGACCCAGTACTTC. This translates into CASSRARAETQYF.

This clonotype has only a few counts. This rearrangement joins TRBV4-3 to TRBJ2-4; TRBD1 is a possible D gene (6 bases). This CDR3 spans 17 amino acids. Trimming took off 0 bases at V and 0 bases at J, with 12 bases between the two ends. Germline lookup yields CDR1 LGHNA and CDR2 YSLEER. CDR3 in DNA: TGCGCCAGCAGCCAAGATGGGGGACACCTAGCCAAAAACATTCAGTACTTC. Residues: CASSQDGGHLAKNIQYF.

This clonotype has more than one count but fewer than ten. The rearrangement links TRBV6-1 to TRBJ2-5; either TRBD1 or TRBD2 may supply D (5 bases each). Per the germline V gene, CDR1 is MNHNS and CDR2 is SASEGT. The CDR3 extends over 13 amino acids. V was clipped by 10 bases and J by 5 bases, with 17 bases between them. CDR3 sequence (DNA): TGTGCCACCTCTTTTCGGGACCGGGAGACCCAGTACTTC. It translates to CATSFRDRETQYF.

This clonotype was observed a handful of times. The chain has TRBV28 and TRBJ1-2; 8 nucleotides agree with TRBD1. Germline V gives CDR1 MDHEN, CDR2 SYDVKM. The trim removed 6 bases at V and 4 bases at J, leaving 4 bases unmatched. The CDR3 is made up of 13 amino acids. CDR3 sequence (DNA): TGTGCCAGCAGCTGGACAGGGTTCTATGGCTACACCTTC. It specifies CASSWTGFYGYTF.